The 22 T cell receptor beta chains below come from one sample, sequenced in a study of beta chain features in type 1 diabetes. Their recognized antigens are unknown. General study results and limits: Type 1 diabetes patients showed a moderate but significant shortening of TCRB CDR3s in all four CD4+ subsets.

What was sequenced were expressed TCRB transcripts, since all of the isolated RNA had been reverse transcribed. Sequenced by immunoSEQ multiplex PCR; TCRdb stores in-frame clones only, minus some. The sample has 630,000 or so clones, over 12% seen once. Sequenced input: naive CD4+ T cells from blood. The receptor source for this set is a man between 18 and 29 years old with type 1 diabetes.

The J gene is TRBJ2-1, the V gene TRBV6-6; 10 bases are a match to TRBD2. CDR1 and CDR2 from the germline V gene are MNHNY and SVGAGI (reference sequence). This CDR3 region has 16 residues. V was clipped by 8 bases and J by 4 bases; unmatched bases: 11. CDR3: CASGLAGTSDYNEQFF. CDR3 DNA: TGTGCCAGCGGCCTTGCCGGGACTAGCGATTACAATGAGCAGTTCTTC.

This chain connects TRBV10-3 to TRBJ1-5; D is possibly TRBD1 (5 bases). V lost 0 bases, J lost 9 bases, and 12 bases lay in between. The length of the CDR3 is 14 residues. CDR1 ENHRY and CDR2 SYGVKD come from the germline V gene. CDR3 sequence: CAISESGDVGPQHF. The CDR3 DNA reads TGTGCCATCAGTGAGTCAGGGGATGTAGGGCCCCAGCATTTT.

J is TRBJ2-5 and V is TRBV9; D is unclear. Between the trimmed V and J ends, which lost 1 base and 1 base, there was a span of 8 bases. CDR3 length equals 14 residues. Germline lookup yields CDR1 SGDLS and CDR2 YYNGEE. CDR3 amino acids: CASSVSSIQETQYF. In nucleotides, the CDR3 is TGTGCCAGCAGCGTATCCAGCATCCAAGAGACCCAGTACTTC.

About this clone itself: The sample contains more than one DNA sequence encoding this CDR3. The chain uses TRBV11-2 and TRBJ2-7; D remains unclear. Looked up from germline, CDR1 is SGHAT and CDR2 is FQNNGV. This CDR3 has 11 amino acids. V shed 4 bases and J shed 3 bases, with 4 bases lying between them. The CDR3 sequence: CASSSIYEQYF. CDR3 nucleotides: TGTGCCAGCAGCTCCATCTACGAGCAGTACTTC.

The chain links TRBV5-4 to TRBJ2-1; 9 bases are a match to TRBD2. There are 15 residues in the CDR3. The V segment lost 0 bases and the J segment 9 bases; nucleotides outside the gene matches: 7. The germline V gene has CDR1 SGHNT and CDR2 YYREEE (reference sequence). CDR3 in amino acids: CASSLVRTSEREQFF. Written as DNA, the CDR3 is TGTGCCAGCAGCTTGGTTCGGACTAGCGAACGTGAGCAGTTCTTC.

This clone was recorded a few times. The chain combines TRBV6-1 with TRBJ1-2; D ambiguous. In germline, CDR1 is MNHNS, CDR2 SASEGT. The CDR3 totals 14 residues. The V gene lost 1 base and the J gene lost 6 bases, with 12 bases spanning the gap. The CDR3 DNA reads as TGTGCCAGCAGTGAAGGTACTGCTGGAAATGGCTACACCTTC. Its protein is CASSEGTAGNGYTF.

The gene calls are TRBV19 and TRBJ1-1; TRBD1 is a possible D gene (6 bases). The V gene lost 4 bases and the J gene lost 2 bases, with 11 bases spanning the gap. The CDR3 is 14 amino acids. In germline, CDR1 is LNHDA, CDR2 SQIVND (reference sequence). The CDR3 region is CASSTGVLNTEAFF. In nucleotides, the CDR3 is TGTGCCAGTAGTACAGGGGTCCTCAACACTGAAGCTTTCTTT. Full variable domain (outside the CDR3, taken from reference TRBV19 and TRBJ1-1): DGGITQSPKYLFRKEGQNVTLSCEQNLNHDAMYWYRQDPGQGLRLIYYSQIVNDFQKGDIAEGYSVSREKKESFPLTVTSAQKNPTAFYLCASSTGVLNTEAFFGQGTRLTVV.

The chain uses TRBV5-1 and TRBJ2-4; either TRBD1 or TRBD2 may fit D (6 bases each). CDR1 and CDR2 (germline): SGHRS, YFSETQ. The length of the CDR3 is 15 residues. V was clipped by 3 bases and J by 0 bases, with 10 bases between them. For the CDR3, the DNA is TGCGCCAGCAGCTATGAGGGGGGAGCCAAAAACATTCAGTACTTC. Translated, it gives CASSYEGGAKNIQYF.

A few counts support this clone. Other DNA sequences in this specimen translate into the identical CDR3. The CDR3 loop reads CASSRDRANYGYTF. The CDR3 nucleotides are TGTGCCAGCAGCCGAGACAGGGCTAACTATGGCTACACCTTC. V and J are TRBV14 and TRBJ1-2, with 7 bases aligning to TRBD1. Germline V gene lookup returns CDR1 SGHDN and CDR2 FVKESK. The CDR3 spans 14 residues. V shed 4 bases and J 0 bases; nucleotides not matched to a gene: 2.

This clone was seen a few times. The V call is TRBV7-9, the J call TRBJ2-7; 7 bases are shared with TRBD1. CDR3 length: 15 amino acids. J was trimmed by 3 bases and V by 1 base; bases with no gene match: 6. The germline V gene encodes CDR1 SEHNR and CDR2 FQNEAQ (reference sequence). The CDR3 region has the DNA TGTGCCAGCAGCTTAGTAGGGACAGTGAGCTACGAGCAGTACTTC. Residues: CASSLVGTVSYEQYF.

The gene calls are TRBV30 and TRBJ2-3, with 7 nucleotides matching TRBD2. J gave up 0 bases and V 5 bases, and 8 bases lay outside the gene matches. Germline V CDR1 and CDR2: GTSNPN, SVGIG (reference sequence). CDR3 size: 15 residues. The CDR3 protein is CAWGPGAGSTDTQYF. The CDR3, as DNA: TGTGCCTGGGGACCCGGAGCGGGGAGCACAGATACGCAGTATTTT. Full variable domain (rest looked up from reference TRBV30 and TRBJ2-3): SQTIHQWPATLVQPVGSPLSLECTVEGTSNPNLYWYRQAAGRGLQLLFYSVGIGQISSEVPQNLSASRPQDRQFILSSKKLLLSDSGFYLCAWGPGAGSTDTQYFGPGTRLTVL.

The V gene is TRBV27, the J gene TRBJ2-3, with D uncertain. V lost 8 bases and J lost 3, with 15 bases in between. There are 14 residues in the CDR3. Germline CDR1 reads MNHEY; CDR2 reads SMNVEV (reference sequence). CDR3 loop: CASGDKTGTDTQYF. The CDR3 DNA is TGTGCCAGCGGAGACAAGACCGGGACAGATACGCAGTATTTT.

This clone was picked up a small number of times. The rearrangement uses TRBV5-1 and TRBJ2-6, with D uncertain. The germline gives CDR1 SGHRS, CDR2 YFSETQ. V gave up 1 base and J gave up 1 base, with 9 bases separating them. CDR3 length equals 16 residues. DNA of the CDR3: TGCGCCAGCAGCTTGTTGTTGGCTTCTGGGGCCAACGTCCTGACTTTC. This codes for CASSLLLASGANVLTF.

This clone was seen only a few times. The genes are TRBV29-1 and TRBJ1-1, with D tentatively TRBD1 (5 bases). In germline, CDR1 is SQVTM, CDR2 ANQGSEA. The V end was cut by 4 bases, the J end by 8 bases, with 23 bases between. The CDR3 sequence is 15 residues long. This CDR3 reads CSVAGRQRISSEAFF. CDR3 bases: TGCAGCGTTGCGGGGAGACAGCGAATTTCCTCCGAAGCTTTCTTT.

The sample holds a few counts of this clone. The genes are TRBV11-2 and TRBJ2-3; D is perhaps TRBD2 (5 bases). V lost 5 bases to trimming and J lost 0 bases, with 15 bases between them. This CDR3 contains 16 residues. Per the germline V gene, CDR1 is SGHAT and CDR2 is FQNNGV. CDR3 sequence reads: CASSAASWASTDTQYF. In DNA, the CDR3 is TGTGCCAGCAGCGCAGCTAGCTGGGCGAGCACAGATACGCAGTATTTT.

This clone has only a few counts. The rearrangement links TRBV7-2 to TRBJ2-1; TRBD2 matches at 9 bases. The germline gives CDR1 SGHTA, CDR2 FQGNSA. The junction had 12 bases not matched to a gene; V was cut back by 6 bases and J by 12 bases. This CDR3 comprises 14 residues. DNA of the CDR3: TGTGCCAGCAGTCCGGGCCCTAGCGGGGTCTCGCAGTTCTTC. It encodes CASSPGPSGVSQFF.

This clone was counted a few times. Other DNA sequences in this sample translate to the same CDR3. The rearrangement uses TRBV5-1 and TRBJ2-7; 7 bases fit TRBD2. The CDR3 length is 15 residues. V lost 0 bases and J lost 4; bases outside the gene matches: 7. Germline V gene data show CDR1 as SGHRS and CDR2 as YFSETQ. CDR3 amino acids: CASSLGLADVYEQYF. As DNA, the CDR3 is TGCGCCAGCAGCTTGGGGCTAGCGGACGTATACGAGCAGTACTTC.

The CDR3 spells CASSPRTTPGLDTQYF. CDR3 coding DNA: TGTGCCAGCAGCCCCCGGACTACTCCGGGCCTGGATACGCAGTATTTT. The J gene is TRBJ2-3, the V gene TRBV5-6; D perhaps matches TRBD2 (6 bases). Germline lookup yields CDR1 SGHDT and CDR2 YYEEEE. Trimming pared 4 bases from V and 6 bases from J, leaving 21 bases between. The length of the CDR3 is 16 residues. Based on the CDR3 plus reference TRBV5-6 and TRBJ2-3, the full variable domain is DAGVTQSPTHLIKTRGQQVTLRCSPKSGHDTVSWYQQALGQGPQFIFQYYEEEERQRGNFPDRFSGHQFPNYSSELNVNALLLGDSALYLCASSPRTTPGLDTQYFGPGTRLTVL.

This clone was counted between two and nine times. The chain couples TRBV5-6 to TRBJ1-2; D ambiguous. The V end was cut by 3 bases, the J end by 3 bases, with 12 bases between. Germline values: CDR1 SGHDT, CDR2 YYEEEE. This CDR3 is built from 14 residues. The chain's CDR3 is CASSSLGEDYGYTF. The DNA for the CDR3 is TGTGCCAGCAGCTCCCTCGGAGAGGACTATGGCTACACCTTC.

CDR3 in DNA: TGTGCCAGCAGCTTAGCCTCCGGTTCCCCGGCCTACAATGAGCAGTTCTTC. Protein: CASSLASGSPAYNEQFF. The chain is built from TRBV7-2 and TRBJ2-1, with D hard to call. V lost 0 bases to trimming and J lost 2 bases, with 14 bases between them. The CDR3 runs 17 residues. CDR1 is SGHTA, CDR2 FQGNSA, per germline.

V gene TRBV2 combines with J gene TRBJ2-5; 7 positions agree with TRBD2. This CDR3 is 12 amino acids long. Trimming cost V 8 bases and J 5 bases; bases outside gene matches: 5. The V gene's germline CDR1 is SNHLY and CDR2 FYNNEI. For the CDR3, the DNA is TGTGCCAGCCGGTTGGGAGGGGAGACCCAGTACTTC. It yields the protein CASRLGGETQYF.

This clone was seen only a few times. V and J are TRBV30 and TRBJ2-7; D is perhaps TRBD1 (6 bases). Germline CDR1 GTSNPN, CDR2 SVGIG (reference sequence). The CDR3 runs 14 residues. CDR3 protein: CASDWGLRSYEQYF. CDR3 DNA sequence: TGTGCATCGGATTGGGGGCTTCGCTCCTACGAGCAGTACTTC.